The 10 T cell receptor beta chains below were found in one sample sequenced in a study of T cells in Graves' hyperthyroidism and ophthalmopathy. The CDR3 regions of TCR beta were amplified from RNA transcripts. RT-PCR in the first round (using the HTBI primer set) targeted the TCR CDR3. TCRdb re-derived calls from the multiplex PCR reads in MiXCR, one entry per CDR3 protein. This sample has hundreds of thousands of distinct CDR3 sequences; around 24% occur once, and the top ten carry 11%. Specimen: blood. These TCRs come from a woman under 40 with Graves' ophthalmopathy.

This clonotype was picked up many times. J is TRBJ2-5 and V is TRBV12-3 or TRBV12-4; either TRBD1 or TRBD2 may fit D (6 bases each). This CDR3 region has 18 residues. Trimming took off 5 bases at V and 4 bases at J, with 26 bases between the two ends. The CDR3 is CASSGWRDTGSGGETQYF. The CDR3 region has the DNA TGTGCCAGCAGTGGGTGGAGGGACACAGGCTCTGGGGGAGAGACCCAGTACTTC.

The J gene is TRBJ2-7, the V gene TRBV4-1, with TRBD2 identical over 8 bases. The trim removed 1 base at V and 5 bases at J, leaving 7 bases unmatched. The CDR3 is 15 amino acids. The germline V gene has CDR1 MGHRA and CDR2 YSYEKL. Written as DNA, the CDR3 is TGCGCCAGCAGCCAAGTCTTCGGGGGGGCGGACGAGCAGTACTTC. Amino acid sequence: CASSQVFGGADEQYF.

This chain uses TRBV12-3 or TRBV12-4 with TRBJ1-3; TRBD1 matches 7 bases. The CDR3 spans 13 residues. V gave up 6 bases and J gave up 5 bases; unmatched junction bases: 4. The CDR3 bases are TGTGCCAGCAGGCGACAGGGAAGAAACACCATATATTTT. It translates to CASRRQGRNTIYF.

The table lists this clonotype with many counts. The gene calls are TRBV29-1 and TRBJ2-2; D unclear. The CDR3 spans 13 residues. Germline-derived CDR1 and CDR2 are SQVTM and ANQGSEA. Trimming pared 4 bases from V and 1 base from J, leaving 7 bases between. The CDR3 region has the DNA TGCAGCGTTGTGATAGGGAACACCGGGGAGCTGTTTTTT. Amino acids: CSVVIGNTGELFF.

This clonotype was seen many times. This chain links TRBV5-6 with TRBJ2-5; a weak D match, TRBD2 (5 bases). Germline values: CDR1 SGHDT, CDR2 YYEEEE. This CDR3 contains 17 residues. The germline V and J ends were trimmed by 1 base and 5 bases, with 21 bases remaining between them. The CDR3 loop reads CASSLFLASYSEETQYF. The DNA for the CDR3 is TGTGCCAGCAGCTTGTTCTTAGCGTCCTACTCGGAGGAGACCCAGTACTTC.

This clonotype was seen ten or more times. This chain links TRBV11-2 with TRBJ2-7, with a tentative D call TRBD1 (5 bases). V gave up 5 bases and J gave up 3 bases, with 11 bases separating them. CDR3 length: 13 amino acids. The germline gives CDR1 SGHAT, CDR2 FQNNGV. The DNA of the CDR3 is TGTGCCAGCAGCCGGTATAGGGGCTACGAGCAGTACTTC. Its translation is CASSRYRGYEQYF.

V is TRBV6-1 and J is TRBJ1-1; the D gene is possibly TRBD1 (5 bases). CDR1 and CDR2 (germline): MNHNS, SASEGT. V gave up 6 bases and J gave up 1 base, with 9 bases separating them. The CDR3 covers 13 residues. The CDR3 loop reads CASSHGQNTEAFF. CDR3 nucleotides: TGTGCCAGCAGCCACGGACAGAACACTGAAGCTTTCTTT.

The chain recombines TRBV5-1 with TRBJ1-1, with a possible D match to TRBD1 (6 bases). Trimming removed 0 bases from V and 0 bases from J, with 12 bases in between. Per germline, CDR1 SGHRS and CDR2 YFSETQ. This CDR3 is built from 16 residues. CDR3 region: CASSLDWAGVNTEAFF. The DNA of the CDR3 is TGCGCCAGCAGCTTGGACTGGGCAGGGGTGAACACTGAAGCTTTCTTT.

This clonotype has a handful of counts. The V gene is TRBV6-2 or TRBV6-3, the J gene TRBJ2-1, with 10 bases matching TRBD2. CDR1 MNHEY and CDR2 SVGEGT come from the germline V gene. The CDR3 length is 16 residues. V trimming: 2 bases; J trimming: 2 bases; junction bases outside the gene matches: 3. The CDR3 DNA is TGTGCCAGCAGTTACAGCGGGGGGGCCCCCTACAATGAGCAGTTCTTC. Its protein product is CASSYSGGAPYNEQFF.

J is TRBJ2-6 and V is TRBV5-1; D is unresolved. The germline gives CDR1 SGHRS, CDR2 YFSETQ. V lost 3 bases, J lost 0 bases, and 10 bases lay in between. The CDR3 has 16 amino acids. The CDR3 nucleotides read TGCGCCAGCAGCTCCCAAGGGAACTCTGGGGCCAACGTCCTGACTTTC. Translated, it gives CASSSQGNSGANVLTF.